These 13 T cell receptor beta chains share one sample of origin, sequenced in a study of T cell responses to AZD1222 COVID-19 vaccine. Here immunoSEQ multiplex PCR was the method, and the copy in TCRdb shows in-frame clones only, minus some. The data contain 54,000 or so clones, about 80% of them singletons. This specimen consisted of peripheral blood, obtained 28 days after the second AZD1222 dose. These receptors came from an adult who received the AZD1222 COVID-19 vaccine.

The chain carries TRBV11-2 and TRBJ2-7, with a possible D match to TRBD1 (6 bases). V shed 1 base and J shed 0 bases, with 7 bases lying between them. The germline gives CDR1 SGHAT, CDR2 FQNNGV. The CDR3 consists of 14 residues. In DNA, the CDR3 is TGTGCCAGCAGCTTAGGACAGGCCTCCTACGAGCAGTACTTC. It codes for CASSLGQASYEQYF.

In this sample, this clone turned up once. Because the CDR3 is missing its conserved closing phenylalanine or tryptophan, this is likely a read error. The limits of the CDR3 on the DNA are not certain, so only TCRdb's listed CDR3 is given. The chain couples TRBV6-6 to TRBJ2-7; TRBD1 is the table's D call and was not checked against the DNA. Germline-derived CDR1 and CDR2 are MNHNY and SVGAGI (reference sequence). The CDR3 sequence runs 11 residues, both termini included. CDR3: CASRADRSLFL.

The rearrangement links TRBV5-1 to TRBJ2-1; a weak D match, TRBD1 (5 bases). This CDR3 is built from 15 residues. V lost 0 bases and J lost 2, with 9 bases in between. Germline V gives CDR1 SGHRS, CDR2 YFSETQ. In nucleotides, the CDR3 is TGCGCCAGCAGCTTGGTAGGGGATACCTACAATGAGCAGTTCTTC. It encodes CASSLVGDTYNEQFF.

V is TRBV6-5 and J is TRBJ2-1; 8 bases are a match to TRBD2. V lost 5 bases and J lost 0; bases outside the gene matches: 3. CDR1 is MNHEY, CDR2 SVGAGI, per germline. CDR3 length: 15 residues. The CDR3 nucleotides read TGTGCCAGCAGTCGCGGGGGGATCTCCTACAATGAGCAGTTCTTC. Amino acids: CASSRGGISYNEQFF.

V usage is TRBV28 and J usage is TRBJ2-7; either TRBD1 or TRBD2 may supply D (6 bases each). CDR1 and CDR2 from the germline V gene are MDHEN and SYDVKM. V dropped 4 bases and J dropped 4 bases, with 17 bases sitting between them. CDR3 length equals 15 residues. The CDR3 is CASSSPPTGRYEQYF. CDR3 nucleotides: TGTGCCAGCAGTTCTCCGCCCACAGGGAGGTACGAGCAGTACTTC.

V gene TRBV7-9 combines with J gene TRBJ2-7; D remains unclear. Trimming took 5 bases from V and 6 from J, leaving 11 bases between them. The germline CDR1 and CDR2 sequences are SEHNR and FQNEAQ (reference sequence). CDR3 length: 12 residues. The CDR3 spells CASSEGSGEQYV. The CDR3 DNA follows: TGTGCCAGCAGCGAAGGGTCCGGCGAGCAGTACGTC.

The rearrangement joins TRBV6-5 to TRBJ2-7, with D unclear. Germline V gene data show CDR1 as MNHEY and CDR2 as SVGAGI. The CDR3 sequence is 14 residues long. The V end was cut by 7 bases, the J end by 0 bases, with 13 bases between. In nucleotides, the CDR3 is TGTGCCAGCACTCGGGCCAGAGACTCCTACGAGCAGTACGTC. It encodes CASTRARDSYEQYV.

This clone occurred once. The chain joins TRBV2 to TRBJ2-7; TRBD2 matches 11 bases. This CDR3 region has 14 residues. V trimming: 7 bases; J trimming: 4 bases; junction bases outside the gene matches: 6. The germline V gene has CDR1 SNHLY and CDR2 FYNNEI. This CDR3 reads CASKSGTSGYEQYF. The CDR3 DNA sequence: TGTGCCAGCAAGAGTGGGACTAGCGGATACGAGCAGTACTTC. The whole variable domain, filled in from reference TRBV2 and TRBJ2-7, reads EPEVTQTPSHQVTQMGQEVILRCVPISNHLYFYWYRQILGQKVEFLVSFYNNEISEKSEIFDDQFSVERPDGSNFTLKIRSTKLEDSAMYFCASKSGTSGYEQYFGPGTRLTVT.

The chain couples TRBV2 to TRBJ2-5; D remains unclear. The CDR3 covers 11 residues. Germline V lookup: CDR1 SNHLY, CDR2 FYNNEI. V was trimmed by 8 bases and J by 2 bases, leaving 6 bases between them. CDR3 loop: CASARQETQYF. As DNA, the CDR3 is TGTGCCAGCGCGCGACAAGAGACCCAGTACTTC.

The rearrangement joins TRBV28 to TRBJ2-5; no reliable D call. The germline V and J ends were trimmed by 3 bases and 5 bases, with 4 bases remaining between them. Germline CDR1 and CDR2: MDHEN and SYDVKM. This CDR3 has 11 residues. CDR3 region: CASSFRETQYF. The CDR3 nucleotides read TGTGCCAGCAGTTTCCGGGAGACCCAGTACTTC.

The gene calls are TRBV5-8 and TRBJ1-4; 8 bases line up with TRBD1. J lost 4 bases, V lost 0 bases, and 2 bases had no gene match. This CDR3 comprises 15 residues. Germline V gene lookup returns CDR1 SGHTS and CDR2 YDEGEE. The CDR3 nucleotides read TGTGCCAGCAGCTTGGGGACAGGGCTTAATGAAAAACTGTTTTTT. Encoded protein: CASSLGTGLNEKLFF.

This clone was observed once. The genes are TRBV18 and TRBJ2-5; D is ambiguous. The V gene lost 3 bases and the J gene lost 1 base, with 6 bases spanning the gap. Germline V gives CDR1 KGHSH, CDR2 LQKENI. The CDR3 is made up of 13 amino acids. The CDR3: CASSPLSQETQYF. The CDR3 DNA reads TGTGCCAGCTCACCCCTCTCCCAAGAGACCCAGTACTTC. The variable domain in full, with the rest retrieved from reference TRBV18 and TRBJ2-5, is NAGVMQNPRHLVRRRGQEARLRCSPMKGHSHVYWYRQLPEEGLKFMVYLQKENIIDESGMPKERFSAEFPKEGPSILRIQQVVRGDSAAYFCASSPLSQETQYFGPGTRLLVL.

The chain combines TRBV7-2 with TRBJ1-3, with 10 bases aligning to TRBD1. This CDR3 has 14 amino acids. Germline CDR1 is SGHTA and CDR2 is FQGNSA. V gave up 3 bases and J gave up 9 bases; unmatched junction bases: 5. Here the CDR3 DNA reads TGTGCCAGCAGCTTCGGGACAGGGGAGGTCACCATATATTTT. Translation gives CASSFGTGEVTIYF. Looking up the rest from reference TRBV7-2 and TRBJ1-3 gives the full variable domain: GAGVSQSPSNKVTEKGKDVELRCDPISGHTALYWYRQSLGQGLEFLIYFQGNSAPDKSGLPSDRFSAERTGGSVSTLTIQRTQQEDSAVYLCASSFGTGEVTIYFGEGSWLTVV.